This is a list of T cell receptor beta chains from one sample in a study of shared clonotypes between healthy human individuals. Repertoires were generated with immunoSEQ multiplex PCR, while TCRdb's copy carries only in-frame clones and drops some. Of over 400,000 clones in the sample, 90% to 96% are singletons; the top ten hold about 0.059%. Input material: naive CD4+ T cells sorted from blood. These TCRs come from a woman in her twenties or thirties in good health. Each CDR3 is given with its conserved first and last residue. The order of the fields is CDR3 DNA, CDR3 protein, V gene, CDR3 length, D gene, J gene, clone size. The D gene is left open where the match is weak. Size is stated for part of the rows, as once, few or many counts, or as a class when the clone is expanded.

DNA: TGCAGCGATCGGACTAGCGGCACAGATACGCAGTATTTT
CDR3: CSDRTSGTDTQYF
V: TRBV29-1
length: 13
D: TRBD2
J: TRBJ2-3
size: -

DNA: TGTGCCAGCAGCTCCTACAGGGGCCTAGTCTACGAGCAGTACTTC
CDR3: CASSSYRGLVYEQYF
V: TRBV7-9
length: 15
D: TRBD1
J: TRBJ2-7
size: -

DNA: TGTGCCACCAGCGGGGTAAACTATGGGAACACTGAAGCTTTCTTT
CDR3: CATSGVNYGNTEAFF
V: TRBV15
length: 15
D: -
J: TRBJ1-1
size: -

DNA: TGCGCCAGCAGTGGGGTCTCCGGAGATACGCAGTATTTT
CDR3: CASSGVSGDTQYF
V: TRBV5-1
length: 13
D: -
J: TRBJ2-3
size: -

DNA: TGTGCCAGCAGCTATAGCGGGGGCACAGATACGCAGTATTTT
CDR3: CASSYSGGTDTQYF
V: TRBV7-3
length: 14
D: TRBD2
J: TRBJ2-3
size: -

DNA: TGTGCCAGCAGCCCCGACAGGGCGAGCTCCTACGAGCAGTACTTC
CDR3: CASSPDRASSYEQYF
V: TRBV6-6
length: 15
D: TRBD1
J: TRBJ2-7
size: -

DNA: TGTGCCAGCAGTGAAGCGGGAACGGATAATGAAAAACTGTTTTTT
CDR3: CASSEAGTDNEKLFF
V: TRBV2
length: 15
D: -
J: TRBJ1-4
size: -

DNA: TGTGCCAGCTCACCTTTAGATCCGACCGGCGAGCAGTACTTC
CDR3: CASSPLDPTGEQYF
V: TRBV18
length: 14
D: -
J: TRBJ2-7
size: -

DNA: TGCGCCAGCAGCTTCTCTCCGGACATCGTGGGCGAGCAGTACTTC
CDR3: CASSFSPDIVGEQYF
V: TRBV5-1
length: 15
D: -
J: TRBJ2-7
size: -

DNA: TGTGCCAGCAGTCCCGCCGGGGGAGGGAACACTGAAGCTTTCTTT
CDR3: CASSPAGGGNTEAFF
V: TRBV6-5
length: 15
D: -
J: TRBJ1-1
size: -

DNA: TGTGCCAGCAGTATCTCAGGGTACGCAGATACGCAGTATTTT
CDR3: CASSISGYADTQYF
V: TRBV6-4
length: 14
D: -
J: TRBJ2-3
size: -

DNA: TGTGCCAGCAAGACACGGGTCGAAGCTTTCTTT
CDR3: CASKTRVEAFF
V: TRBV28
length: 11
D: -
J: TRBJ1-1
size: -

DNA: TGCGCCAGCAGCCAGGGCCAGGGGAACACCGGGGAGCTGTTTTTT
CDR3: CASSQGQGNTGELFF
V: TRBV4-1
length: 15
D: -
J: TRBJ2-2
size: -

DNA: TGTGCCAGCAGCCAAGATCGGAGACAGGGGGATCCTTTCTTT
CDR3: CASSQDRRQGDPFF
V: TRBV4-2
length: 14
D: TRBD1
J: TRBJ1-1
size: once

DNA: TGTGCCAGCAGCCCGTTTGGGACAGGGAACTACGAGCAGTACTTC
CDR3: CASSPFGTGNYEQYF
V: TRBV6-5
length: 15
D: TRBD1
J: TRBJ2-7
size: -

DNA: TGTGCCAGCAGCTTAGATCGGGGGACAGGGAGAACTAGCTACACCTTC
CDR3: CASSLDRGTGRTSYTF
V: TRBV11-2
length: 16
D: TRBD1
J: TRBJ1-2
size: -

DNA: TGTGCCAGCAGCCAAGACATGGCCCACACTAATGAAAAACTGTTTTTT
CDR3: CASSQDMAHTNEKLFF
V: TRBV28
length: 16
D: -
J: TRBJ1-4
size: -

DNA: TGCGCCAGCAGCTTGTGGCGAGGGGGAGAGTTGGAGTACTTC
CDR3: CASSLWRGGELEYF
V: TRBV5-1
length: 14
D: -
J: TRBJ2-5
size: once